These 18 T cell receptor beta chains were sequenced from one sample in a study of blood T cell repertoires in COVID-19. TCRdb keeps only in-frame clones here, not all; method: immunoSEQ multiplex PCR. The sample lists some 320,000 clones; about 89% were seen once. What was sequenced was PBMCs or T cells enriched from blood (not recorded which). These receptors all come from a man in his fifties or sixties who had recovered from COVID-19.

This chain joins TRBV4-1 and TRBJ1-2, with D uncertain. V lost 2 bases to trimming and J lost 8 bases, with 21 bases between them. The CDR3 length is 16 residues. Germline-derived CDR1 and CDR2 are MGHRA and YSYEKL. Here the CDR3 reads CASSQITNGLDLGYTF. The CDR3 nucleotides are TGCGCCAGCAGCCAAATTACAAACGGCCTGGACTTAGGCTACACCTTC.

The V call is TRBV19, the J call TRBJ2-7, with 8 positions matching TRBD1. With V trimmed by 4 bases and J by 2 bases, 7 bases remained unmatched. The germline CDR1 and CDR2 sequences are LNHDA and SQIVND (reference sequence). This CDR3 region has 15 residues. In DNA form, the CDR3 reads TGTGCCAGTAGTAGCACCGGGACAGGACCCTACGAGCAGTACTTC. It codes for CASSSTGTGPYEQYF.

The chain has TRBV28 and TRBJ1-2; tentative D call: TRBD1 (6 bases). The germline V and J ends were trimmed by 2 bases and 4 bases, with 11 bases remaining between them. From germline, CDR1 is MDHEN and CDR2 SYDVKM. The CDR3 extends over 14 amino acids. The CDR3: CASSLTGSGYGYTF. In DNA form, the CDR3 reads TGTGCCAGCAGTTTAACAGGGAGTGGCTATGGCTACACCTTC.

This clone was counted only a few times. V gene TRBV11-2 combines with J gene TRBJ2-2, with TRBD1 matching over 7 bases. Germline CDR1 and CDR2: SGHAT and FQNNGV. This CDR3 contains 16 residues. J lost 0 bases, V lost 2 bases, and 3 bases had no gene match. CDR3 bases: TGTGCCAGCAGCTTATTCACAGGGGCGAACACCGGGGAGCTGTTTTTT. As protein: CASSLFTGANTGELFF. The full variable domain, completed using reference TRBV11-2 and TRBJ2-2, is EAGVAQSPRYKIIEKRQSVAFWCNPISGHATLYWYQQILGQGPKLLIQFQNNGVVDDSQLPKDRFSAERLKGVDSTLKIQPAKLEDSAVYLCASSLFTGANTGELFFGEGSRLTVL.

The rearrangement links TRBV5-1 to TRBJ2-3; tentative D call: TRBD1 (6 bases). The V gene's germline CDR1 is SGHRS and CDR2 YFSETQ. This CDR3 spans 16 amino acids. V lost 4 bases to trimming and J lost 1 base, with 16 bases between them. CDR3 nucleotide sequence: TGCGCCAGCAGCCTCTCCCTGTCAGGGGGCACAGATACGCAGTATTTT. This translates into CASSLSLSGGTDTQYF. Full variable domain (remainder filled in from reference TRBV5-1 and TRBJ2-3): KAGVTQTPRYLIKTRGQQVTLSCSPISGHRSVSWYQQTPGQGLQFLFEYFSETQRNKGNFPGRFSGRQFSNSRSEMNVSTLELGDSALYLCASSLSLSGGTDTQYFGPGTRLTVL.

This chain uses TRBV25-1 with TRBJ2-2, with 11 bases matching TRBD1. Germline-derived CDR1 and CDR2 are MGHDK and SYGVNS. The V gene end was trimmed by 3 bases and the J gene end by 6 bases; junction bases not matched to a gene: 6. The CDR3 has 16 residues. The CDR3 protein is CASSEGDRGSSGELFF. CDR3 nucleotides: TGTGCCAGCAGTGAGGGGGACAGGGGGTCGTCCGGGGAGCTGTTTTTT.

This chain joins TRBV4-3 and TRBJ2-3; 11 bases are a match to TRBD1. The CDR3 is 17 residues long. Germline lookup yields CDR1 LGHNA and CDR2 YSLEER. Trimming took 1 base from V and 4 from J; bases not matched to a gene: 7. The CDR3 is CASSQVLVGQGADTQYF. The DNA for the CDR3 is TGCGCCAGCAGCCAAGTCTTGGTGGGACAGGGGGCAGATACGCAGTATTTT.

The V gene is TRBV9, the J gene TRBJ2-3; D call uncertain. CDR3 length: 13 amino acids. V gave up 1 base and J gave up 5 bases, with 8 bases separating them. Germline CDR1 SGDLS, CDR2 YYNGEE. The DNA for the CDR3 is TGTGCCAGCAGCGTATCTAGAGAAGATACGCAGTATTTT. The encoded protein is CASSVSREDTQYF.

The sample holds one count of this clone. The gene calls are TRBV28 and TRBJ1-5; unclear D gene. Trimming shortened V by 2 bases and J by 3 bases, and 5 bases separated the two germline ends. There are 13 residues in the CDR3. Germline V CDR1 and CDR2: MDHEN, SYDVKM. The CDR3 DNA reads TGTGCCAGCAGTTTACCGTACAATCAGCCCCAGCATTTT. The encoded protein is CASSLPYNQPQHF.

The chain employs TRBV9 and TRBJ1-1; 8 positions agree with TRBD1. Germline CDR1 SGDLS, CDR2 YYNGEE. V was clipped by 0 bases and J by 1 base; unmatched bases: 2. This CDR3 region has 15 residues. The CDR3 region is CASSVGDRTNTEAFF. CDR3 bases: TGTGCCAGCAGCGTAGGGGACAGGACGAACACTGAAGCTTTCTTT.

In this sample, this clone turned up once. CDR3 protein: CASSIVGSLIYGYTF. In DNA, the CDR3 is TGTGCCAGTAGTATTGTGGGCTCCTTGATCTATGGCTACACCTTC. The J gene is TRBJ1-2, the V gene TRBV19; D remains ambiguous. Trimming left V 3 bases short and J 4 bases short, with 15 bases between. Germline CDR1 and CDR2: LNHDA and SQIVND (reference sequence). The CDR3 sequence is 15 residues long.

The chain carries TRBV5-1 and TRBJ1-1, with TRBD1 matching 9 bases. Germline V lookup: CDR1 SGHRS, CDR2 YFSETQ. The CDR3 consists of 13 residues. Losses at the gene ends were 1 base for V and 11 bases for J; bases not matched to a gene: 6. In DNA form, the CDR3 reads TGCGCCAGCAGCTTGACAGGGGGCATTGCGGCTTTCTTT. It encodes CASSLTGGIAAFF.

Concerning this clone itself: This CDR3 is also generated by other DNA sequences in the sample. The rearrangement joins TRBV9 to TRBJ2-1; no reliable D call. Trimming removed 0 bases from V and 0 bases from J, with 13 bases in between. Germline V lookup: CDR1 SGDLS, CDR2 YYNGEE. This CDR3 comprises 17 residues. This chain's CDR3 is CASSVGLAESSYNEQFF. CDR3 nucleotides: TGTGCCAGCAGCGTAGGGTTGGCGGAGAGCTCCTACAATGAGCAGTTCTTC.

The CDR3 DNA is TGCGCCAGCAGCTTGGCCCCTTTGGGTGGGAGTGTCGGCAAAGAGACCCAGTACTTC. Protein sequence: CASSLAPLGGSVGKETQYF. The chain has TRBV5-1 and TRBJ2-5; D is perhaps TRBD2 (5 bases). Trimming took off 0 bases at V and 3 bases at J, with 24 bases between the two ends. CDR3 length equals 19 residues. Germline V gene sequence: CDR1 SGHRS, CDR2 YFSETQ.

The rearrangement links TRBV5-1 to TRBJ2-2; 8 positions match TRBD2. CDR3 size: 17 residues. J lost 4 bases, V lost 5 bases, and 13 bases had no gene match. Germline V gene sequence: CDR1 SGHRS, CDR2 YFSETQ. The CDR3 loop is CASSLRTSHGSTGELFF. DNA of the CDR3: TGCGCCAGCAGTCTTCGGACTAGCCACGGGAGCACCGGGGAGCTGTTTTTT.

This chain links TRBV9 with TRBJ2-7; D call uncertain. Trimming shortened V by 1 base and J by 6 bases, and 14 bases separated the two germline ends. Per the germline V gene, CDR1 is SGDLS and CDR2 is YYNGEE. There are 14 residues in the CDR3. CDR3 sequence (DNA): TGTGCCAGCAGCGTAAACCCAAGAGTCGGCGAGCAGTACTTC. Its translation is CASSVNPRVGEQYF. The variable domain in full, completed from reference TRBV9 and TRBJ2-7, reads DSGVTQTPKHLITATGQRVTLRCSPRSGDLSVYWYQQSLDQGLQFLIQYYNGEERAKGNILERFSAQQFPDLHSELNLSSLELGDSALYFCASSVNPRVGEQYFGPGTRLTVT.

The chain employs TRBV29-1 and TRBJ2-5; 13 bases are shared with TRBD2. The CDR3 sequence is 16 residues long. J was trimmed by 3 bases and V by 4 bases; bases with no gene match: 8. Germline V gives CDR1 SQVTM, CDR2 ANQGSEA. The CDR3 DNA reads as TGCAGCGTTGCGACTTGGACTAGCGGGGGTAAAGAGACCCAGTACTTC. Amino acid sequence: CSVATWTSGGKETQYF.

As to this clone: Other DNA sequences from this sample encode an identical CDR3 as well. The CDR3 loop reads CASSISGADYEQYF. The CDR3 DNA reads as TGTGCCAGTAGTATCTCAGGGGCTGACTACGAGCAGTACTTC. The chain has TRBV19 and TRBJ2-7, with D maybe TRBD1 (6 bases). Looked up from germline, CDR1 is LNHDA and CDR2 is SQIVND (reference sequence). The CDR3 extends over 14 amino acids. V lost 3 bases and J 3 bases, leaving 12 bases between the germline ends.